This T cell receptor beta chain appears in the sequencing data of a study of response to subunit inactivated influenza vaccine. Findings of the study overall: Only a handful of new T cells, the authors suggested, are recruited with each seasonal influenza vaccination.

The CDR3 runs 14 residues. Germline CDR1 is MDHEN and CDR2 is SYDVKM. With V trimmed by 6 bases and J by 3 bases, 3 bases remained unmatched. This clonotype was recorded many times. Its antigen is not known. MiXCR was run by TCRdb on the RT-PCR reads, yielding one entry per CDR3 protein. This repertoire shows around 250,000 distinct CDR3 sequences, over 9% found once; its top ten account for 7.8%. The receptor's source is a man aged 45-60 years who received an inactivated influenza vaccine. The genes are TRBV28 and TRBJ2-3, with 10 nucleotides matching TRBD2. The sample consisted of non-naive T cells sorted from PBMCs, taken roughly 15 days before vaccination. The CDR3 DNA reads TGTGCCAGCAGACAGCGGGAGGGAACAGATACGCAGTATTTT. Protein product: CASRQREGTDTQYF.